The 10 T cell receptor beta chains below come from one sample, sequenced in a study of cytomegalovirus exposure and HLA in healthy donors. The assay was immunoSEQ multiplex PCR, and TCRdb's table has in-frame clones only and misses some. Of some 79,000 clones in the sample, 94% are singletons; the top ten hold about 3.5%. The sample comprised PBMCs. The origin of the receptors is a woman aged 18 to 35 in good health and CMV-seropositive.

The chain links TRBV12-5 to TRBJ2-3, with 14 bases lining up with TRBD2. Trimming at V came to 2 bases and at J to 3 bases, leaving 10 bases not matched to a gene. The CDR3 sequence is 19 residues long. In germline, CDR1 is LGHNT, CDR2 FRNRAP. CDR3 region: CASGLPGGLAGAKTDTQYF. The CDR3 DNA reads as TGTGCTAGTGGTTTGCCGGGGGGACTAGCGGGGGCCAAAACAGATACGCAGTATTTT.

This clone was seen just once. V gene TRBV30 combines with J gene TRBJ2-4; 8 nucleotides match TRBD2. From germline, CDR1 is GTSNPN and CDR2 SVGIG (reference sequence). The CDR3 runs to 21 residues. The trim removed 0 bases at V and 1 base at J, leaving 20 bases unmatched. The CDR3 bases are TGTGCCTGGAGTGTACTTCGAATTTTGGCGGGGGGCGAGCGTGCCAAAAACATTCAGTACTTC. It is translated as CAWSVLRILAGGERAKNIQYF.

V and J are TRBV28 and TRBJ1-5; 7 nucleotides agree with TRBD1. V lost 4 bases and J lost 2; bases outside the gene matches: 5. Germline CDR1 MDHEN, CDR2 SYDVKM. This CDR3 is 15 amino acids long. For the CDR3, the DNA is TGTGCCAGCAGTTACAGGGGAGAAGGCAATCAGCCCCAGCATTTT. It codes for CASSYRGEGNQPQHF.

CDR3 in DNA: TGCGCCAGCAGAACCGGCCGGGGAGATACGCAGTATTTT. Residues: CASRTGRGDTQYF. V gene TRBV5-1 combines with J gene TRBJ2-3; possible D gene TRBD2, 5 bases. CDR1 and CDR2 from the germline V gene are SGHRS and YFSETQ. CDR3 length: 13 amino acids. V was clipped by 5 bases and J by 5 bases, with 12 bases between them.

V and J are TRBV7-2 and TRBJ1-5, with D maybe TRBD1 (6 bases). Germline-derived CDR1 and CDR2 are SGHTA and FQGNSA. This CDR3 is built from 15 residues. V was shortened by 1 base and J by 7 bases, with 14 bases between the two germline ends. The CDR3 nucleotides read TGTGCCAGCAGCTTAGACAGGGCTTCAGGCCAGCCCCAGCATTTT. It is translated as CASSLDRASGQPQHF.

J is TRBJ1-1 and V is TRBV30; D unclear. This CDR3 spans 13 amino acids. Germline loops: CDR1 GTSNPN, CDR2 SVGIG (reference sequence). Trimming stripped 0 bases from V and 4 bases from J, with 9 bases between. CDR3 in amino acids: CAWSVVRGTEAFF. The CDR3 region has the DNA TGTGCCTGGAGTGTTGTCCGGGGCACTGAAGCTTTCTTT.

Concerning this clone itself: One end of the junction fails to match germline, which may point to a read error. This chain links TRBV7-7 with TRBJ2-2, with TRBD1 identical over 10 bases. The CDR3 runs 16 residues. Germline V gene lookup returns CDR1 SSHAT and CDR2 FNYEAQ (reference sequence). The CDR3 DNA sequence: TGTGCTAGCAGCTCGAAGACAGGGGGCAACACCGGGGAGCTGTTTTTT. Translated: CASSSKTGGNTGELFF.

This clone appeared a single time. In DNA, the CDR3 is TGTGCCAGCCGGGACAGGAACACCGGGGAGCTGTTTTTT. This encodes CASRDRNTGELFF. This rearrangement joins TRBV5-8 to TRBJ2-2; 7 positions match TRBD1. CDR1 is SGHTS, CDR2 YDEGEE, per germline. The V segment lost 7 bases and the J segment 1 base; nucleotides outside the gene matches: 1. This CDR3 is built from 13 residues. The full variable domain, in which reference TRBV5-8 and TRBJ2-2 provide the parts outside the CDR3, is EAGVTQSPTHLIKTRGQQATLRCSPISGHTSVYWYQQALGLGLQFLLWYDEGEERNRGNFPPRFSGRQFPNYSSELNVNALELEDSALYLCASRDRNTGELFFGEGSRLTVL.

The chain is built from TRBV7-2 and TRBJ1-5; TRBD1 matches at 7 bases. The CDR3 runs to 15 residues. V was clipped by 5 bases and J by 3 bases; unmatched bases: 7. From germline, CDR1 is SGHTA and CDR2 FQGNSA. CDR3 residues: CASSRDRVNNQPQHF. In DNA, the CDR3 is TGTGCCAGCAGCCGCGACAGGGTCAACAATCAGCCCCAGCATTTT. Full variable domain (remainder filled in from reference TRBV7-2 and TRBJ1-5): GAGVSQSPSNKVTEKGKDVELRCDPISGHTALYWYRQSLGQGLEFLIYFQGNSAPDKSGLPSDRFSAERTGGSVSTLTIQRTQQEDSAVYLCASSRDRVNNQPQHFGDGTRLSIL.

J is TRBJ1-5 and V is TRBV28, with TRBD1 identical over 7 bases. V lost 6 bases and J lost 2; bases outside the gene matches: 16. This CDR3 region has 18 residues. The germline V gene has CDR1 MDHEN and CDR2 SYDVKM. Here the CDR3 reads CASSRPRGRTGGNQPQHF. The CDR3 DNA is TGTGCCAGCAGCCGCCCTAGGGGGCGCACCGGTGGCAATCAGCCCCAGCATTTT.